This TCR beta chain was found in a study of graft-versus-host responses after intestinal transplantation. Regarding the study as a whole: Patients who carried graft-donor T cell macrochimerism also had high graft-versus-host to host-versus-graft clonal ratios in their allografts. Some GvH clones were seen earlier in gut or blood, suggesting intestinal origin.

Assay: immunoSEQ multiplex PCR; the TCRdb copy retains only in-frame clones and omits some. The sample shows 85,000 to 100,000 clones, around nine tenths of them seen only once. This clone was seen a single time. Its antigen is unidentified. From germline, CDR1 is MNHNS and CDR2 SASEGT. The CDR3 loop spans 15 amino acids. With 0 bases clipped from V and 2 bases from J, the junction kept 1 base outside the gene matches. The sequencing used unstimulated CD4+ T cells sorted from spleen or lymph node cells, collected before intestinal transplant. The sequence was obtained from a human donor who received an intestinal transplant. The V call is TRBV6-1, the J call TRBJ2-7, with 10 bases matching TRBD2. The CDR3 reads CASSEASGGTYEQYF. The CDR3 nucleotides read TGTGCCAGCAGTGAAGCTAGCGGGGGGACCTACGAGCAGTACTTC.